The next 5 T cell receptor beta chains were all read from a single sample in a study of CD8 T cells in Susac syndrome. The RNA input was about 0.5 to 1 ug, and it was reverse transcribed with random hexamers. TCRdb re-called the immunoSEQ multiplex PCR reads with MiXCR, one entry per CDR3 protein. Here the sample spans roughly 190,000 distinct CDR3 sequences, around 95% being singletons. Sequenced sample: CD8+ T cells from PBMCs. These TCRs come from a human donor with Susac syndrome.

In this sample, this clonotype turned up once. The chain is built from TRBV4-1 and TRBJ2-7, with 8 bases that match TRBD2. This CDR3 contains 14 residues. V was clipped by 4 bases and J by 5 bases; unmatched bases: 7. CDR1 is MGHRA, CDR2 YSYEKL, per germline. CDR3 DNA sequence: TGCGCCAGCAGCCCGGGACTAGTCCCCCACGAGCAGTACTTC. Translating it yields CASSPGLVPHEQYF.

This clonotype was found once. The CDR3 nucleotides read TGCGCCAGCAGCTTGACTCCGGAGGATCAGCCCCAGCATTTT. It specifies CASSLTPEDQPQHF. This sequence joins TRBV5-1 and TRBJ1-5; no definite D call. The CDR3 length is 14 residues. CDR1 SGHRS and CDR2 YFSETQ come from the germline V gene. V shed 1 base and J shed 5 bases, with 10 bases lying between them.

This chain joins TRBV28 and TRBJ2-5; D is perhaps TRBD1 (6 bases). Germline V gene data show CDR1 as MDHEN and CDR2 as SYDVKM. The CDR3 spans 16 residues. V shed 2 bases and J shed 5 bases, with 18 bases lying between them. CDR3 region: CASSLKGGDSYETQYF. Here the CDR3 DNA reads TGTGCCAGCAGTTTAAAAGGGGGAGACAGCTATGAGACCCAGTACTTC. Drawing the rest from reference TRBV28 and TRBJ2-5, the complete variable domain is DVKVTQSSRYLVKRTGEKVFLECVQDMDHENMFWYRQDPGLGLRLIYFSYDVKMKEKGDIPEGYSVSREKKERFSLILESASTNQTSMYLCASSLKGGDSYETQYFGPGTRLLVL.

This rearrangement joins TRBV9 to TRBJ1-1, with D unclear. This CDR3 is 15 amino acids long. Trimming left V 0 bases short and J 1 base short, with 10 bases between. From germline, CDR1 is SGDLS and CDR2 YYNGEE. The chain's CDR3 is CASSVVVGSNTEAFF. As DNA, the CDR3 is TGTGCCAGCAGCGTAGTAGTGGGCTCGAACACTGAAGCTTTCTTT.

The chain combines TRBV30 with TRBJ1-2; no clear D gene. The CDR3 totals 10 residues. V was clipped by 5 bases and J by 6 bases, with 7 bases between them. Germline V gene data show CDR1 as GTSNPN and CDR2 as SVGIG (reference sequence). CDR3 coding DNA: TGTGCCTGGTACAGAGATGGCTACACCTTC. Amino acid sequence: CAWYRDGYTF.